The 24 T cell receptor beta chains listed next were all sequenced from one sample in a study of tumor-infiltrating lymphocytes in oesophageal squamous cell carcinoma. One entry per CDR3 protein, called by TCRdb with MiXCR from the PCR reads. Among about 20,000 distinct CDR3 sequences listed, roughly two fifths were seen once. Sequencing was performed on normal esophageal tissue next to the tumor. These TCRs come from a male donor with esophageal squamous cell carcinoma.

The rearrangement links TRBV10-3 to TRBJ2-3; 13 bases fit TRBD2. Germline assignment: CDR1 ENHRY and CDR2 SYGVKD. Trimming took 6 bases from V and 4 from J; bases not matched to a gene: 4. The CDR3 consists of 15 residues. CDR3 protein: CAIRGTSGIPDTQYF. The CDR3 DNA follows: TGTGCCATCAGGGGGACTAGCGGGATTCCAGATACGCAGTATTTT.

This clonotype was seen repeatedly, ten times or more. The junction does not match germline at one end; this may be a read error. The J gene is TRBJ1-2, the V gene TRBV5-1, with D maybe TRBD1 (6 bases). In germline, CDR1 is SGHRS, CDR2 YFSETQ. The CDR3 has 13 amino acids. The CDR3 region has the DNA TGCGCCACCAGCGTAGTCACAGGGATCGGCTACACCTTC. Protein sequence: CATSVVTGIGYTF.

The rearrangement links TRBV7-3 to TRBJ1-3, with D perhaps TRBD1 (6 bases). The CDR3 loop spans 15 amino acids. V lost 1 base and J lost 3, with 10 bases in between. The germline CDR1 and CDR2 sequences are SGHTA and FQGTGA. The CDR3: CASSLNGGLGNTIYF. CDR3 nucleotides: TGTGCCAGCAGCTTAAATGGGGGGCTTGGAAACACCATATATTTT.

Remarks on this clonotype: A read error may explain this, as a much larger clone is one base away. The chain carries TRBV18 and TRBJ2-5, with D perhaps matching TRBD1 or TRBD2 (5 bases each). The CDR3 totals 20 residues. V was trimmed by 0 bases and J by 11 bases, leaving 34 bases between them. Germline loops: CDR1 KGHSH, CDR2 LQKENI. CDR3 sequence reads: CASSPPPRRDASPPHNEQYF. In DNA, the CDR3 is TGTGCCAGCTCACCACCTCCGCGCAGGGATGCTAGCCCTCCCCACAATGAGCAGTACTTC.

A note on this clonotype: This may arise from a read error, as a much more abundant clone is one base away. CDR3 nucleotides: TGTGTCAGCAGTACCCGACAGGACAATCAGCCCCAGCATTTT. Protein product: CVSSTRQDNQPQHF. The chain is built from TRBV6-8 and TRBJ1-5; maybe TRBD1 (6 bases). The CDR3 is made up of 14 amino acids. Germline-derived CDR1 and CDR2 are MNHGY and SAAAGT.

Worth noting for this clonotype: It is likely a read error, because the conserved phenylalanine at the end of the CDR3 is missing. No DNA is shown, since the ends of the CDR3 on it are uncertain; the CDR3 is the one TCRdb lists. This chain joins TRBV6-6 and TRBJ2-3; whether TRBD1, the table's D call, matches the DNA was not checked. Counting both end residues, the CDR3 totals 17 amino acids. Germline-derived CDR1 and CDR2 are MNHNY and SVGAGI (reference sequence). This CDR3 reads CASSYSRTGLNGYTFGS.

The V gene is TRBV27, the J gene TRBJ2-3; 10 bases are shared with TRBD2. The V segment lost 6 bases and the J segment 0 bases; nucleotides outside the gene matches: 9. Germline values: CDR1 MNHEY, CDR2 SMNVEV (reference sequence). The CDR3 has 17 amino acids. The CDR3 sequence is CASRPQSSGGSTDTQYF. The CDR3 DNA reads TGTGCCAGCAGACCACAATCTAGCGGGGGAAGCACAGATACGCAGTATTTT.

There are many counts of this clonotype. The junction departs from germline at one end; a sequencing error may be responsible. This sequence joins TRBV5-4 and TRBJ2-3; 7 positions agree with TRBD2. Germline CDR1 reads SGHNT; CDR2 reads YYREEE (reference sequence). This CDR3 is built from 14 residues. This chain's CDR3 is CASSLRETTDTQYF. DNA of the CDR3: TGCGCCAGCAGCCTGCGGGAGACCACAGATACGCAGTATTTT. Full variable domain (missing parts from reference TRBV5-4 and TRBJ2-3): ETGVTQSPTHLIKTRGQQVTLRCSSQSGHNTVSWYQQALGQGPQFIFQYYREEENGRGNFPPRFSGLQFPNYSSELNVNALELDDSALYLCASSLRETTDTQYFGPGTRLTVL.

This clonotype is categorized as medium-sized. CDR3 region: CASRKTSAQETQYF. For the CDR3, the DNA is TGTGCCAGCAGGAAAACTAGCGCTCAAGAGACCCAGTACTTC. The V and J genes are TRBV7-9 and TRBJ2-5; 7 bases match TRBD2. V was pared by 6 bases and J by 2 bases, with 6 bases of the junction left unmatched. This CDR3 is 14 amino acids long. Germline V gene sequence: CDR1 SEHNR, CDR2 FQNEAQ (reference sequence).

This clonotype counts as large. The rearrangement joins TRBV28 to TRBJ1-5; the D is unclear. Germline assignment: CDR1 MDHEN and CDR2 SYDVKM. The CDR3 is 14 residues long. V lost 1 base and J 1 base, leaving 5 bases between the germline ends. The DNA for the CDR3 is TGTGCCAGCAGTTTATCGGGAAGCAATCAGCCCCAGCATTTT. Translation gives CASSLSGSNQPQHF.

The chain employs TRBV12-3 or TRBV12-4 and TRBJ1-1; 8 positions agree with TRBD1. The junction had 23 bases not matched to a gene; V was cut back by 5 bases and J by 6 bases. The length of the CDR3 is 19 residues. Here the CDR3 reads CASSNFVRDRIRLVPEAFF. The CDR3 nucleotides read TGTGCCAGCAGTAATTTTGTCCGGGACAGGATAAGATTAGTCCCTGAAGCTTTCTTT.

This clonotype was seen repeatedly, ten times or more. This chain connects TRBV14 to TRBJ2-1; the match to TRBD2 covers 13 bases. The CDR3 is made up of 20 amino acids. V was clipped by 4 bases and J by 4 bases; unmatched bases: 16. Germline V gene sequence: CDR1 SGHDN, CDR2 FVKESK. DNA for the CDR3: TGTGCCAGCAGCCTAGAACTAGCGGGAGGGCCCTACCGATTATACAATGAGCAGTTCTTC. It encodes CASSLELAGGPYRLYNEQFF.

As concerns this clonotype: One end of the junction fails to match germline, which may point to a read error. This chain connects TRBV11-2 to TRBJ2-7, with D possibly TRBD1 on 6 matching bases. Germline CDR1 and CDR2: SGHAT and FQNNGV. The CDR3 is made up of 17 amino acids. The CDR3 nucleotides are TGTGCCAGCAGCTTAGTTGGGGGCATATCCTATAATTCACCCCTCCACTTC. As protein: CASSLVGGISYNSPLHF.

This clonotype occurred many times. The chain links TRBV6-1 to TRBJ2-1, with 7 positions matching TRBD1. The CDR3 is made up of 13 amino acids. Germline V gene data show CDR1 as MNHNS and CDR2 as SASEGT. V gave up 5 bases and J gave up 7 bases; unmatched junction bases: 5. The CDR3 reads CASSSIQGNEQFF. In DNA form, the CDR3 reads TGTGCCAGCAGTTCTATACAGGGGAATGAGCAGTTCTTC.

The DNA of the CDR3 is TGTGCCAGCAGCTTTGGCAGTGGTTTCTATAATTCACCCCTCCACTTT. Translated, it gives CASSFGSGFYNSPLHF. The chain has TRBV7-3 and TRBJ1-6; D is unresolved. The germline V and J ends were trimmed by 3 bases and 3 bases, with 12 bases remaining between them. This CDR3 has 16 residues. Per the germline V gene, CDR1 is SGHTA and CDR2 is FQGTGA.

The chain uses TRBV6-2 or TRBV6-3 and TRBJ2-1; 7 positions agree with TRBD2. V dropped 5 bases and J dropped 0; count of bases not matched to a gene: 4. The CDR3 totals 15 residues. The germline V gene encodes CDR1 MNHEY and CDR2 SVGEGT. CDR3 loop: CASSPREASYNEQFF. Written as DNA, the CDR3 is TGTGCCAGCAGTCCTCGGGAGGCCTCCTACAATGAGCAGTTCTTC.

At least ten counts were recorded for this clonotype. This may be a read error: a much more frequent sequence differs by one nucleotide. The chain combines TRBV6-1 with TRBJ2-3, with D perhaps TRBD2 (5 bases). The CDR3 consists of 16 residues. Germline assignment: CDR1 MNHNS and CDR2 SASEGT. V was trimmed by 2 bases and J by 14 bases, leaving 26 bases between them. The CDR3 sequence: CASSERAQFNTGELYF. The CDR3 DNA is TGTGCCAGCAGTGAAAGGGCTCAGTTCAACACCGGGGAGCTGTATTTT.

By share, this clonotype counts as medium-sized. This may be a read error, as it is one base from a much larger clone. V and J are TRBV7-3 and TRBJ2-7; 11 nucleotides agree with TRBD2. The CDR3 is 15 amino acids. Per germline, CDR1 SGHTA and CDR2 FQGTGA. Germline trimming cut 5 bases from V and 7 bases from J; bases unmatched to any gene: 10. In nucleotides, the CDR3 is TGTGCCAGCAGCAAACTAGCGGGAGTTATGGATGAGCAGTACTTC. Its translation: CASSKLAGVMDEQYF. The full variable domain, in which reference TRBV7-3 and TRBJ2-7 provide the parts outside the CDR3, is GAGVSQTPSNKVTEKGKYVELRCDPISGHTALYWYRQSLGQGPEFLIYFQGTGAADDSGLPNDRFFAVRPEGSVSTLKIQRTERGDSAVYLCASSKLAGVMDEQYFGPGTRLTVT.

V gene TRBV27 combines with J gene TRBJ2-3; 12 bases map to TRBD2. The CDR3 extends over 17 amino acids. The V segment lost 2 bases and the J segment 0 bases; nucleotides outside the gene matches: 3. CDR1 is MNHEY and CDR2 is SMNVEV in the germline V gene (reference sequence). CDR3 in DNA: TGTGCCAGCAGTTTAAAAGGGACTAGCGGGAGCACAGATACGCAGTATTTT. Its translation: CASSLKGTSGSTDTQYF.

This clonotype came up once. The chain links TRBV7-3 to TRBJ2-1; the D gene is possibly TRBD1 (5 bases). The V end was cut by 4 bases, the J end by 7 bases, with 14 bases between. The CDR3 spans 14 residues. CDR1 is SGHTA, CDR2 FQGTGA, per germline. The CDR3 bases are TGTGCCAGCAGCTCAGGATGGGGCGTGAATGAGCAGTTCTTC. It codes for CASSSGWGVNEQFF.

This clonotype was counted ten times or more. The CDR3 here is CASSDQTGDTEAFF. Here the CDR3 DNA reads TGCGCCAGCAGTGACCAGACGGGGGACACTGAAGCTTTCTTT. J is TRBJ1-1 and V is TRBV10-1, with D maybe TRBD1 (5 bases). CDR1 is WNHNN and CDR2 is SYGVQD in the germline V gene (reference sequence). The V end was cut by 3 bases, the J end by 3 bases, with 11 bases between. CDR3 length: 14 residues.

This clonotype was detected a few times. The V call is TRBV5-1, the J call TRBJ1-2; 11 bases agree with TRBD2. The DNA end is more similar to TRBJ2-7, so the J call may be wrong. Germline values: CDR1 SGHRS, CDR2 YFSETQ. The CDR3 is 15 amino acids. CDR3 sequence reads: CASSKGLAATYEQYF. Here the CDR3 DNA reads TGCGCCAGCAGCAAGGGACTAGCGGCTACCTACGAGCAGTACTTC.

This clonotype was picked up a small number of times. This CDR3 is missing its conserved last phenylalanine or tryptophan, likely due to a read error. It is unclear where the CDR3 begins or ends on the DNA, so no DNA is shown, and the CDR3 is as TCRdb lists it. V and J are TRBV7-2 and TRBJ2-5; no check of the table's D call, TRBD1, against the DNA was made. CDR1 is SGHTA and CDR2 is FQGNSA in the germline V gene. With termini counted, the CDR3 has 16 amino acids. CDR3 region: CASSQGQGNSPLHFGN.

This clonotype was found a few times. The J gene is TRBJ1-2, the V gene TRBV7-9, with D perhaps TRBD1 (6 bases). Germline V gene data show CDR1 as SEHNR and CDR2 as FQNEAQ (reference sequence). CDR3 length: 12 residues. V was shortened by 5 bases and J by 9 bases, with 13 bases between the two germline ends. DNA for the CDR3: TGTGCCAGCAGCCCCCGGGGGGGCAGCTACACCTTC. This translates into CASSPRGGSYTF.